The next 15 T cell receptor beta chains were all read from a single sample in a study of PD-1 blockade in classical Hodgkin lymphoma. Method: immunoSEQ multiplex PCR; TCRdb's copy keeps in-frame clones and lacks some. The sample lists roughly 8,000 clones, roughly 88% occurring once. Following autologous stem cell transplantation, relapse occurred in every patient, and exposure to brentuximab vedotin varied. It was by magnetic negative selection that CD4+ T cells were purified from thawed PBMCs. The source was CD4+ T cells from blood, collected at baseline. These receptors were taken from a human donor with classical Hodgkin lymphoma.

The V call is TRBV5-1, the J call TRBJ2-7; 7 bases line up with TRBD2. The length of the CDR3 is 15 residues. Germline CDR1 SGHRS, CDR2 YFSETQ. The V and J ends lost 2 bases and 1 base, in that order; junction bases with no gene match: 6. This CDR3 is CASSLGGRGSYEQYF. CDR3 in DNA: TGCGCCAGCAGCTTAGGCGGGAGAGGGTCCTACGAGCAGTACTTC.

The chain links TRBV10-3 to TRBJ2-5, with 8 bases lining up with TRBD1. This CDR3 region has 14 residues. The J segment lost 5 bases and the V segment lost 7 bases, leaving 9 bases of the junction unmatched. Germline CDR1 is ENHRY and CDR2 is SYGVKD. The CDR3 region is CAIKGDRGWETQYF. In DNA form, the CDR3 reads TGTGCCATCAAGGGAGACAGGGGATGGGAGACCCAGTACTTC.

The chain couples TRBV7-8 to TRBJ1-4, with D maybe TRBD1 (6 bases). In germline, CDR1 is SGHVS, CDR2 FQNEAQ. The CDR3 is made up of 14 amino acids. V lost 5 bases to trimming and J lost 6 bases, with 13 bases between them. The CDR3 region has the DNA TGTGCCAGCAGCCCGGACAGCGGCTATGAAAAACTGTTTTTT. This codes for CASSPDSGYEKLFF.

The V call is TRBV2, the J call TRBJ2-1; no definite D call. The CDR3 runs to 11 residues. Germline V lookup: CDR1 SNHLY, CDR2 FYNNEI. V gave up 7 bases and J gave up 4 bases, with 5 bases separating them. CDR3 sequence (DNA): TGTGCCAGCACAATTTACAATGAGCAGTTCTTC. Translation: CASTIYNEQFF.

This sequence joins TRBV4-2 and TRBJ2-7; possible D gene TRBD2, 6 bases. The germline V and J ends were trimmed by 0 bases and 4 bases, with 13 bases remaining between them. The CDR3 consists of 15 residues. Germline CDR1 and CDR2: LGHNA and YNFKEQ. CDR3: CASSQDWIGSYEQYF. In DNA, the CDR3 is TGTGCCAGCAGCCAAGACTGGATCGGGAGTTACGAGCAGTACTTC.

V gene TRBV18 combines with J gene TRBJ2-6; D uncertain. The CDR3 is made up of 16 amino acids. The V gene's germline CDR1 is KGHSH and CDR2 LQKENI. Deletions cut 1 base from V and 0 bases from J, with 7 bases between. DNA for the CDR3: TGTGCCAGCTCACCACTGCAGGTCTCTGGGGCCAACGTCCTGACTTTC. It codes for CASSPLQVSGANVLTF.

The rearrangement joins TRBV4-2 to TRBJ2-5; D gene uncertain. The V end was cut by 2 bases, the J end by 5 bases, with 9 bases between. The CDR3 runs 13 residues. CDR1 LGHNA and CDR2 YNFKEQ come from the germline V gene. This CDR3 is CASSQSFGETQYF. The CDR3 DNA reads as TGTGCCAGCAGCCAAAGTTTCGGCGAGACCCAGTACTTC.

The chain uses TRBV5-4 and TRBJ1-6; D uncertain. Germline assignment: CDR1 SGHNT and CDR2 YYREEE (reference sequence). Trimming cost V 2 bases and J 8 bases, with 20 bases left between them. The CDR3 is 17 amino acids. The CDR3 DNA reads TGTGCCAGCAGCTTCTGGGCTTGGAACTCATGGGATTCACCCCTCCACTTT. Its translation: CASSFWAWNSWDSPLHF. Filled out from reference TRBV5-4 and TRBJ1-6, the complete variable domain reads ETGVTQSPTHLIKTRGQQVTLRCSSQSGHNTVSWYQQALGQGPQFIFQYYREEENGRGNFPPRFSGLQFPNYSSELNVNALELDDSALYLCASSFWAWNSWDSPLHFGNGTRLTVT.

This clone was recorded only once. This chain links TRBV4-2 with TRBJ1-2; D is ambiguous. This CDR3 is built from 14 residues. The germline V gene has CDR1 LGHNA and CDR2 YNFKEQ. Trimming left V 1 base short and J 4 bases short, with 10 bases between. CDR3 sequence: CASSQVQGSYGYTF. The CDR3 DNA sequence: TGTGCCAGCAGCCAAGTCCAAGGTTCCTATGGCTACACCTTC.

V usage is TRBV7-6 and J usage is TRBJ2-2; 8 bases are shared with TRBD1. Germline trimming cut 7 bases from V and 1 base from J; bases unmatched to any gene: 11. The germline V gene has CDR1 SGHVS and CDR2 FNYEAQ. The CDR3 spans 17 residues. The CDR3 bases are TGTGCCAGCAATATTGGACAGGGCTTACTGAACACCGGGGAGCTGTTTTTT. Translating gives CASNIGQGLLNTGELFF.

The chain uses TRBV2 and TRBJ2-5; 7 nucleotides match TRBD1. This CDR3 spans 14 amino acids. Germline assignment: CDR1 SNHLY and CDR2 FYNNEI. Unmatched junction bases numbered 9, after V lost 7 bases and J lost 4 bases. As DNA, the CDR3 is TGTGCCAGCATCCAGGGGGAGAATGGAGAGACCCAGTACTTC. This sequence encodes CASIQGENGETQYF.

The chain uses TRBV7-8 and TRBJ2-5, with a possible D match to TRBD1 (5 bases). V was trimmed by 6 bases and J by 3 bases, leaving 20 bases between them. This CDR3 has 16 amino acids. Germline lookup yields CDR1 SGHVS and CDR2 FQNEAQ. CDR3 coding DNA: TGTGCCAGCAGAAACATAATGGCAGGGTCAAAAGAGACCCAGTACTTC. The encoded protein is CASRNIMAGSKETQYF.

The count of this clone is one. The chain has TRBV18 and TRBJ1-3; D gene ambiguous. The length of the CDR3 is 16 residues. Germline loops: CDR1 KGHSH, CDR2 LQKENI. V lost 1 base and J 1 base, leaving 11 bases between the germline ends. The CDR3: CASSPQSPSSGNTIYF. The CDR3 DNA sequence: TGTGCCAGCTCACCACAATCGCCCTCTTCTGGAAACACCATATATTTT.

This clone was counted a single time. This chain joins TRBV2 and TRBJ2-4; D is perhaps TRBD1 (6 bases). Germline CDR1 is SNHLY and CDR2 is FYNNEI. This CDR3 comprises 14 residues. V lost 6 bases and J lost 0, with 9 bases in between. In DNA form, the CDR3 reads TGTGCCAGCAGAGAGGGACAAGCCAAAAACATTCAGTACTTC. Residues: CASREGQAKNIQYF.

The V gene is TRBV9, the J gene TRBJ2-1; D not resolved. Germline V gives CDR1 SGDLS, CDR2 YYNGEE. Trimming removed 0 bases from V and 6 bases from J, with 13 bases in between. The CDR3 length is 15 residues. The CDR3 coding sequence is TGTGCCAGCAGCGTAGTTGGACGGACCTCCAATGAGCAGTTCTTC. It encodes CASSVVGRTSNEQFF.